Listed below are T cell receptor beta chains from one sample, sequenced in a study of response to subunit inactivated influenza vaccine. One entry per CDR3 protein results from TCRdb running MiXCR on the RT-PCR reads. The sample contains roughly 700,000 distinct CDR3 sequences, around 13% of which appear only once. Sequenced material: PBMCs from blood, taken 14 days before vaccination. These receptors were obtained from a man aged 45-65 years who received an inactivated influenza vaccine. The CDR3 runs from the conserved cysteine through the conserved F or W. A D gene is named only where the DNA matches it firmly. Not every row has a clone size; where given, it reads once, few, many or a size class.

abundance | d_gene | j_gene | v_gene | CDR3aa | CDR3nt
few | . | TRBJ2-7 | TRBV20-1 | CSAIVPGGLSYEQYF | TGCAGTGCTATCGTCCCAGGGGGACTCTCCTACGAGCAGTACTTC
few | . | TRBJ2-5 | TRBV4-3 | CASSPWKGETQYF | TGCGCCAGCAGCCCTTGGAAGGGGGAGACCCAGTACTTC
. | . | TRBJ1-1 | TRBV12-3/TRBV12-4 | CASSLSEGVATGAFF | TGTGCCAGCAGTCTAAGTGAGGGAGTGGCCACGGGAGCTTTCTTT
many | TRBD1 | TRBJ2-1 | TRBV5-6 | CASSGTGSNEQFF | TGTGCCAGCAGCGGGACAGGGTCCAATGAGCAGTTCTTC
many | TRBD1 | TRBJ1-5 | TRBV11-2 | CASSYEGQGTLRSNQPQHF | TGTGCCAGCAGCTACGAGGGACAGGGTACTTTGAGGAGCAATCAGCCCCAGCATTTT
many | . | TRBJ2-1 | TRBV5-1 | CASRLDGGYNEQFF | TGCGCCAGCAGATTGGATGGGGGATACAATGAGCAGTTCTTC
few | . | TRBJ2-5 | TRBV6-5 | CASGYGGLQETQYF | TGTGCCAGCGGGTACGGGGGTCTCCAAGAGACCCAGTACTTC
. | . | TRBJ2-2 | TRBV5-1 | CASTLENTGELFF | TGCGCCAGCACCTTGGAGAACACCGGGGAGCTGTTTTTT
. | TRBD2 | TRBJ2-3 | TRBV20-1 | CSARDRTRGSTDTQYF | TGCAGTGCTAGAGATCGGACTAGAGGAAGCACAGATACGCAGTATTTT
many | TRBD1 | TRBJ1-1 | TRBV6-2/TRBV6-3 | CASSYPGTGRFEAFF | TGTGCCAGCAGTTACCCCGGGACAGGGCGGTTTGAAGCTTTCTTT
once | TRBD2 | TRBJ2-4 | TRBV5-1 | CASSLAGRAGDIQYF | TGCGCCAGCAGCCTAGCCGGGAGGGCCGGGGACATTCAGTACTTC
. | . | TRBJ2-5 | TRBV12-3/TRBV12-4 | CASSLGGVTQYF | TGTGCCAGCAGTTTGGGTGGGGTGACCCAGTACTTC
. | . | TRBJ2-5 | TRBV7-9 | CASSLGGGVTETQYF | TGTGCCAGCAGCTTAGGTGGAGGGGTCACTGAGACCCAGTACTTC
. | TRBD2 | TRBJ2-1 | TRBV5-5 | CASILGGGRGGHNEQFF | TGTGCCAGCATCTTGGGCGGGGGGCGAGGAGGCCACAATGAGCAGTTCTTC
. | . | TRBJ2-1 | TRBV20-1 | CSARDPLLGLYNEQFF | TGCAGTGCTAGAGACCCCCTCCTTGGACTGTACAATGAGCAGTTCTTC
many | . | TRBJ2-1 | TRBV4-1 | CASSHGTGGPSYNEQFF | TGCGCCAGCAGCCACGGCACGGGGGGCCCATCCTACAATGAGCAGTTCTTC
many | . | TRBJ1-6 | TRBV27 | CASSMISHPGSPLHF | TGTGCCAGCAGCATGATCAGTCATCCAGGATCACCCCTCCACTTT
many | . | TRBJ2-3 | TRBV28 | CASSSLGVDTQYF | TGTGCCAGCAGCTCTTTAGGTGTAGATACGCAGTATTTT
. | . | TRBJ2-7 | TRBV12-3/TRBV12-4 | CASSLTRFGEQYF | TGTGCCAGCAGTTTAACTCGGTTTGGAGAGCAGTACTTC
. | . | TRBJ2-2 | TRBV5-1 | CASSLLARGAGTGELFF | TGCGCCAGCAGCTTGTTGGCCCGGGGGGCAGGCACCGGGGAGCTGTTTTTT
. | TRBD1 | TRBJ1-4 | TRBV7-2 | CASSLEGTGGNEKLFF | TGTGCCAGCAGCTTAGAGGGGACAGGGGGAAATGAAAAACTGTTTTTT
. | . | TRBJ2-2 | TRBV7-8 | CASSPRLSHTGELFF | TGTGCCAGCAGCCCGAGACTTTCCCACACCGGGGAGCTGTTTTTT
. | TRBD1 | TRBJ2-5 | TRBV7-9 | CASRPGQMQETQYF | TGTGCCAGCAGACCGGGACAGATGCAAGAGACCCAGTACTTC
. | . | TRBJ2-1 | TRBV6-5 | CASSTQRGSQFF | TGTGCCAGCAGTACTCAAAGGGGGTCACAGTTCTTC
many | TRBD2 | TRBJ2-1 | TRBV20-1 | CSARDLGLAGSSSQFF | TGCAGTGCTAGAGACCTTGGACTAGCGGGTAGTAGTTCACAGTTCTTC
few | TRBD1 | TRBJ1-1 | TRBV9 | CASSVGPMDRADTEAFF | TGTGCCAGCAGCGTAGGCCCGATGGACAGGGCGGACACTGAAGCTTTCTTT
. | TRBD2 | TRBJ2-5 | TRBV20-1 | CSARELAGDQETQYF | TGCAGTGCTAGAGAACTAGCGGGAGACCAAGAGACCCAGTACTTC
few | TRBD2 | TRBJ2-3 | TRBV11-2 | CASKTIAGPGKKWDTQYF | TGTGCCAGCAAAACTATAGCGGGACCTGGCAAAAAATGGGATACGCAGTATTTT
. | . | TRBJ2-5 | TRBV11-2 | CASSAGTSETQYF | TGTGCCAGCAGCGCAGGGACCTCAGAGACCCAGTACTTC